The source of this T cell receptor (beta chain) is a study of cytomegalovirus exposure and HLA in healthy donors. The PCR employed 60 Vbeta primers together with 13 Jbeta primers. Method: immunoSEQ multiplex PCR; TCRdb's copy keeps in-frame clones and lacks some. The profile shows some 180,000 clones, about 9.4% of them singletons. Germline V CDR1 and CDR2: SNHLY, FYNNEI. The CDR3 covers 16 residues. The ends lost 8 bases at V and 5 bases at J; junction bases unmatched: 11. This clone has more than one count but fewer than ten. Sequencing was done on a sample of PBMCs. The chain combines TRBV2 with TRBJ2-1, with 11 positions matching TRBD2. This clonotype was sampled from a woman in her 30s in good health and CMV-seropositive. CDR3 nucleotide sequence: TGTGCCAGCTGGGGACTAGCGGTGCCGGGCGACAATGAGCAGTTCTTC. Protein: CASWGLAVPGDNEQFF.